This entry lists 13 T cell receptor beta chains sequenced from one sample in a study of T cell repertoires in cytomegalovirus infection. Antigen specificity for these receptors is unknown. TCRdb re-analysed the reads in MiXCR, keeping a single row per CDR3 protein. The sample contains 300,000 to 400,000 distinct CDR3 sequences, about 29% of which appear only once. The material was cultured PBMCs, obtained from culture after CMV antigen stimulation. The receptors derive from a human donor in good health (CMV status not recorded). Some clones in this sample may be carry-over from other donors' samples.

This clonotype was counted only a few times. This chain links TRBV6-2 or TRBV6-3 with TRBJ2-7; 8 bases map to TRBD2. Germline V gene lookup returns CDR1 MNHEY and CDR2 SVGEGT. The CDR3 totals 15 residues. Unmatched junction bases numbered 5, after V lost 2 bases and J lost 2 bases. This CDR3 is CASSYGSGVPYEQYF. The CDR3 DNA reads TGTGCCAGCAGTTACGGTAGCGGGGTTCCCTACGAGCAGTACTTC.

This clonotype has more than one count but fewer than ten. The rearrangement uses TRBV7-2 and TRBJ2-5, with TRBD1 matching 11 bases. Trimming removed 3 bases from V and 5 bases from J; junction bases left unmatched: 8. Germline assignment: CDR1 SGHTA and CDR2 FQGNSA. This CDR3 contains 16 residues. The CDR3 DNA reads TGTGCCAGCAGCTTTTGGGGGACAGGGGGTGGGGAGACCCAGTACTTC. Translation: CASSFWGTGGGETQYF.

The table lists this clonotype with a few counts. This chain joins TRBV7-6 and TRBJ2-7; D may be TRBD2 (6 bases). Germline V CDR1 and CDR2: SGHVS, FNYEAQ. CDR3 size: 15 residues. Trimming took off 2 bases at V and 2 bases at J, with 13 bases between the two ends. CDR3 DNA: TGTGCCAGCAGCTTACTTCCGGGACTGACCTACGAGCAGTACTTC. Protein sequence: CASSLLPGLTYEQYF.

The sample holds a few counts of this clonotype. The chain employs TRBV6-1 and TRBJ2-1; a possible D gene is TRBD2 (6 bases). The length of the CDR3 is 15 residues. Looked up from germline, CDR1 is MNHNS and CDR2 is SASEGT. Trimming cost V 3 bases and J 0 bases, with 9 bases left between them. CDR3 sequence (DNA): TGTGCCAGCAGTGAGGAGGGAAGCTCCTACAATGAGCAGTTCTTC. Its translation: CASSEEGSSYNEQFF.

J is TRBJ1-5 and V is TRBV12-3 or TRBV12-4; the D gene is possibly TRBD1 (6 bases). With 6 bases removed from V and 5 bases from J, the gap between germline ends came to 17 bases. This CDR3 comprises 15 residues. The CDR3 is CASRSNRVGDQPQHF. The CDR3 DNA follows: TGTGCCAGCAGGTCAAACAGGGTCGGAGATCAGCCCCAGCATTTT.

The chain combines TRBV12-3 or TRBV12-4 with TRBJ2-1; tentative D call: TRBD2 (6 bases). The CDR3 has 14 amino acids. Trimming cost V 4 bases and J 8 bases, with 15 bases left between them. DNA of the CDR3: TGTGCCAGCAGTTCCCGGGACTCTCTGGATGAGCAGTTCTTC. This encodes CASSSRDSLDEQFF.

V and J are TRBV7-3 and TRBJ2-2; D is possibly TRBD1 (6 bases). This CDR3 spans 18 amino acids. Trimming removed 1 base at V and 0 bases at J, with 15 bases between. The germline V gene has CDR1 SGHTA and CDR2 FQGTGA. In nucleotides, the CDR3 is TGTGCCAGCAGCTTAAGGGTCGGACAGAGAACGAACACCGGGGAGCTGTTTTTT. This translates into CASSLRVGQRTNTGELFF.

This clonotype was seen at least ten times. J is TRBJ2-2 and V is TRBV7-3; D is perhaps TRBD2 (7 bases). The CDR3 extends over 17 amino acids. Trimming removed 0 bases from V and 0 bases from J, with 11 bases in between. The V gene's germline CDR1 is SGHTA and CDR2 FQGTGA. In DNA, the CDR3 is TGTGCCAGCAGCTTAACGGGGGGGGCCTCGAACACCGGGGAGCTGTTTTTT. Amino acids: CASSLTGGASNTGELFF.

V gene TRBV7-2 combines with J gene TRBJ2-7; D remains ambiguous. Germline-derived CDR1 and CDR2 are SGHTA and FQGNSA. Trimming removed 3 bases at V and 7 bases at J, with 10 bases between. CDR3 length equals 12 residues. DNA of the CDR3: TGTGCCAGCAGCTTGACTCCCTGGGAGCAGTACTTC. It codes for CASSLTPWEQYF.

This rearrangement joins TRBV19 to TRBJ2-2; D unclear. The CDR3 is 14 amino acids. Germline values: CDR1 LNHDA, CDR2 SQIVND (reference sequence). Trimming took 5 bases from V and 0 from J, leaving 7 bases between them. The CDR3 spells CASSRQANTGELFF. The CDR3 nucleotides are TGTGCCAGTAGTCGGCAGGCGAACACCGGGGAGCTGTTTTTT.

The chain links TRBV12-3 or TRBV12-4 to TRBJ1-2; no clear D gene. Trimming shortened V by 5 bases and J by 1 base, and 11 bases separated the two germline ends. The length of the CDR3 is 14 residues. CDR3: CASSPQVRNYGYTF. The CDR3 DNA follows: TGTGCCAGCAGTCCGCAGGTCCGTAACTATGGCTACACCTTC.

The CDR3 loop is CASSLALLSYNEQFF. The CDR3 bases are TGTGCCAGCAGCTTAGCGCTTCTCTCCTACAATGAGCAGTTCTTC. This chain connects TRBV7-8 to TRBJ2-1; no clear D. Trimming shortened V by 0 bases and J by 0 bases, and 6 bases separated the two germline ends. The CDR3 loop spans 15 amino acids. CDR1 SGHVS and CDR2 FQNEAQ come from the germline V gene.

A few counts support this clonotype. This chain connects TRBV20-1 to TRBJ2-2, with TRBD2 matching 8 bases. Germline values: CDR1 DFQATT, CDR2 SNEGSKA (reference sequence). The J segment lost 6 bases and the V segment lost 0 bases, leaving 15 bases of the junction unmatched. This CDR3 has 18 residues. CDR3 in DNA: TGCAGTGCTAGAGATCCGTCCCTTCCGGGAGGGTGGCCCGGGGAGCTGTTTTTT. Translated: CSARDPSLPGGWPGELFF.